A single sample gave rise to the 6 T cell receptor beta chains below, sequenced in a study of regulatory T cells in long-lasting Graves disease. Libraries of TCR beta came from iRepertoire HTBI primers plus Arm-PCR of CDR3 regions. TCRdb used MiXCR to reprocess the multiplex PCR reads, holding one entry per CDR3 protein. The repertoire holds 600,000 to 850,000 distinct CDR3 sequences, with around 30% as singletons. Time point here: persistent/refractory GD, antithyroid drugs over 5 years with positive TRAb. PBMCs were the source of the RNA used for TCR sequencing. The sequencing used peripheral blood mononuclear cells (PBMCs), collected when the disease was refractory, from a patient treated with antithyroid drugs. The receptors here all came from a female donor with Graves disease.

This clonotype was counted between two and nine times. This chain joins TRBV12-5 and TRBJ1-1; D is uncertain. Germline CDR1 and CDR2: LGHNT and FRNRAP. The CDR3 totals 12 residues. V lost 4 bases and J 4 bases, leaving 7 bases between the germline ends. CDR3 sequence: CASGSLSTEAFF. In DNA, the CDR3 is TGTGCTAGTGGTTCCCTCTCCACTGAAGCTTTCTTT. Full variable domain (rest looked up from reference TRBV12-5 and TRBJ1-1): DARVTQTPRHKVTEMGQEVTMRCQPILGHNTVFWYRQTMMQGLELLAYFRNRAPLDDSGMPKDRFSAEMPDATLATLKIQPSEPRDSAVYFCASGSLSTEAFFGQGTRLTVV.

The rearrangement uses TRBV7-9 and TRBJ1-3; TRBD1 agrees at 7 bases. CDR3 size: 15 residues. CDR1 and CDR2 (germline): SEHNR, FQNEAQ (reference sequence). Trimming took 5 bases from V and 2 from J; bases not matched to a gene: 6. CDR3 coding DNA: TGTGCCAGCAGCCCCGGACAGGTTACTGGAAACACCATATATTTT. This translates into CASSPGQVTGNTIYF.

This clonotype appeared a few times. The rearrangement links TRBV27 to TRBJ1-2, with 9 bases fitting TRBD1. The CDR3 length is 16 residues. V lost 6 bases and J lost 1; bases outside the gene matches: 9. Germline V gene data show CDR1 as MNHEY and CDR2 as SMNVEV (reference sequence). CDR3 DNA: TGTGCCAGCAGGCGGGACAGGGACTTCTATAACTATGGCTACACCTTC. Its protein is CASRRDRDFYNYGYTF.

This clonotype was observed a single time. The rearrangement links TRBV29-1 to TRBJ1-2; TRBD1 might be the D (5 bases). The CDR3 contains 13 residues. Per the germline V gene, CDR1 is SQVTM and CDR2 is ANQGSEA. Trimming left V 5 bases short and J 7 bases short, with 17 bases between. The CDR3 nucleotides are TGCAGCGTTTGGTCGGGGGGAAAAGGTGGCTACACCTTC. Translating gives CSVWSGGKGGYTF. Filled out from reference TRBV29-1 and TRBJ1-2, the complete variable domain reads SAVISQKPSRDICQRGTSLTIQCQVDSQVTMMFWYRQQPGQSLTLIATANQGSEATYESGFVIDKFPISRPNLTFSTLTVSNMSPEDSSIYLCSVWSGGKGGYTFGSGTRLTVV.

The J gene is TRBJ1-1, the V gene TRBV29-1; D ambiguous. The CDR3 runs 16 residues. Germline CDR1 is SQVTM and CDR2 is ANQGSEA. The V gene lost 4 bases and the J gene lost 4 bases, with 22 bases spanning the gap. The CDR3 protein is CSVGERPVGGSTEAFF. CDR3 nucleotides: TGCAGCGTTGGGGAACGGCCGGTAGGAGGTTCCACTGAAGCTTTCTTT. Full variable domain (remainder filled in from reference TRBV29-1 and TRBJ1-1): SAVISQKPSRDICQRGTSLTIQCQVDSQVTMMFWYRQQPGQSLTLIATANQGSEATYESGFVIDKFPISRPNLTFSTLTVSNMSPEDSSIYLCSVGERPVGGSTEAFFGQGTRLTVV.

In its sample, this clonotype was seen a few times. This chain joins TRBV5-1 and TRBJ2-1; D is undetermined. This CDR3 contains 15 residues. The germline gives CDR1 SGHRS, CDR2 YFSETQ. The germline V and J ends were trimmed by 4 bases and 5 bases, with 16 bases remaining between them. CDR3 nucleotides: TGCGCCAGCAGCCCTAGGGTAGCCCGGGACAATGAGCAGTTCTTC. Its translation: CASSPRVARDNEQFF.